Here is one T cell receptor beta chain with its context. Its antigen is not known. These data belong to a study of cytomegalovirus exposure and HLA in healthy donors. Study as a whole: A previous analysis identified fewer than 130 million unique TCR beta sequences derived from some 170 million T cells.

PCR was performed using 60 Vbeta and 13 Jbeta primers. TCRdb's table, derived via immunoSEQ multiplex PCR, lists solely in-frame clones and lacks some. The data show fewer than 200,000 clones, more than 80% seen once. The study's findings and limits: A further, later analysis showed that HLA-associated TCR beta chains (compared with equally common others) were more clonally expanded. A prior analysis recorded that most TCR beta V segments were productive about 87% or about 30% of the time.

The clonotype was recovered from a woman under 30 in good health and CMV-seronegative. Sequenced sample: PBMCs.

The CDR3 sequence: CASRPRQGSLTEAFF. The CDR3 bases are TGTGCCAGCAGACCTAGACAGGGTAGCTTGACTGAAGCTTTCTTT. The V gene is TRBV7-9, the J gene TRBJ1-1, with TRBD1 identical over 7 bases. Trimming removed 6 bases from V and 5 bases from J; junction bases left unmatched: 12. Germline lookup yields CDR1 SEHNR and CDR2 FQNEAQ (reference sequence). The CDR3 contains 15 residues.